This T cell receptor (beta chain) was found in a study of cytomegalovirus exposure and HLA in healthy donors. Points from the study as a whole: In a later analysis, HLA-C alleles had the fewest associated TCRs, DRB1 alleles the most. Later on, a genetic analysis was performed. It linked a missense variant in DCLRE1C with V- and J-gene trimming of TCR beta.

Trimming took off 0 bases at V and 4 bases at J, with 10 bases between the two ends. Germline assignment: CDR1 SGDLS and CDR2 YYNGEE. The length of the CDR3 is 14 residues. Comments on this clone: Its antigen is not known.

PCR used 60 Vbeta primers and 13 Jbeta primers. Methods used by the authors: A later analysis counted about 80 million unique TCR beta chains, some 11 million shared. Some clones are missing from TCRdb's copy, which holds only in-frame ones; the method was immunoSEQ multiplex PCR. The D gene and trimming were derived from the DNA, and the V and J assignments and clone size from that table. This sample carries 150,000 or so clones, 60% to 80% of them seen once, and the ten largest clones take less than 2.5%. Specimen: PBMCs. The chain is built from TRBV9 and TRBJ1-2; D might be TRBD1 (5 bases). This sequence originates from a man in his forties or fifties in good health and CMV-seropositive. The CDR3: CASSVEQAPYGYTF. The CDR3 DNA follows: TGTGCCAGCAGCGTAGAACAGGCTCCCTATGGCTACACCTTC.